The 7 T cell receptor beta chains below come from one sample, sequenced in a study of neurological immune-mediated disorders. Sample time point: longitudinal time-point 3. In TCRdb, the 5' RACE reads were re-called with MiXCR into one record per CDR3 protein. The data show approximately 89,000 distinct CDR3 sequences, about 4.3% seen once. Source material: PBMCs. These receptors all come from a woman aged 60-70 years with multiple sclerosis.

This clonotype came up many times. The chain links TRBV10-1 to TRBJ2-5; no definite D call. The germline gives CDR1 WNHNN, CDR2 SYGVQD (reference sequence). Trimming took 4 bases from V and 1 from J, leaving 10 bases between them. The CDR3 is 14 amino acids. CDR3 bases: TGCGCCAGCAGTGCATCTACCCTCCAAGAGACCCAGTACTTC. Amino acid sequence: CASSASTLQETQYF.

In this sample, this clonotype turned up many times. CDR3: CASNLRTESSYEQYF. CDR3 DNA: TGTGCCAGCAACCTAAGGACAGAAAGCTCCTACGAGCAGTACTTC. J is TRBJ2-7 and V is TRBV7-2; perhaps TRBD1 as D (6 bases). The CDR3 has 15 residues. The germline V gene has CDR1 SGHTA and CDR2 FQGNSA. Trimming left V 7 bases short and J 0 bases short, with 16 bases between. The full variable domain, completed using reference TRBV7-2 and TRBJ2-7, is GAGVSQSPSNKVTEKGKDVELRCDPISGHTALYWYRQSLGQGLEFLIYFQGNSAPDKSGLPSDRFSAERTGGSVSTLTIQRTQQEDSAVYLCASNLRTESSYEQYFGPGTRLTVT.

This clonotype occurred many times. The chain joins TRBV3-1 to TRBJ1-4; tentative D call: TRBD1 (6 bases). The CDR3 contains 14 residues. Germline V CDR1 and CDR2: LGHDT, YNNKEL (reference sequence). The V gene lost 5 bases and the J gene lost 6 bases, with 13 bases spanning the gap. CDR3 in amino acids: CASSLTGTDEKLFF. In DNA form, the CDR3 reads TGTGCCAGCAGCTTAACAGGGACGGATGAAAAACTGTTTTTT.

In its sample, this clonotype was seen many times. V and J are TRBV20-1 and TRBJ2-3, with D possibly being TRBD2 (7 bases). CDR3 length equals 14 residues. Germline V gives CDR1 DFQATT, CDR2 SNEGSKA (reference sequence). Trimming cost V 2 bases and J 4 bases, with 13 bases left between them. The CDR3 DNA sequence: TGCAGTGCTAGACCCCGCGGGGGCCCAGATACGCAGTATTTT. As protein: CSARPRGGPDTQYF.

This clonotype was seen a few times. The rearrangement joins TRBV5-1 to TRBJ1-2; 8 bases fit TRBD1. V gave up 4 bases and J gave up 4 bases; unmatched junction bases: 6. The CDR3 has 14 amino acids. CDR1 is SGHRS and CDR2 is YFSETQ in the germline V gene. The CDR3 region has the DNA TGCGCCAGCAGCACCGGGACAGGAGGCTATGGCTACACCTTC. Translation gives CASSTGTGGYGYTF.

This clonotype was counted ten times or more. V usage is TRBV7-2 and J usage is TRBJ1-1, with unresolved D. From germline, CDR1 is SGHTA and CDR2 FQGNSA. V was cut by 5 bases and J by 9 bases, with 22 bases left in between. The CDR3 spans 15 residues. The CDR3 spells CASSQLRVQLRKAFF. CDR3 DNA sequence: TGTGCCAGCAGCCAACTTAGGGTCCAGTTGCGGAAAGCTTTCTTT.

The CDR3 loop reads CASSLRDSSNTEAFF. The CDR3 DNA sequence: TGTGCCAGCAGCTTGCGGGACAGTTCAAACACTGAAGCTTTCTTT. The V and J genes are TRBV7-8 and TRBJ1-1, with 7 bases identical to TRBD1. With 3 bases clipped from V and 2 bases from J, the junction kept 6 bases outside the gene matches. This CDR3 spans 15 amino acids. CDR1 SGHVS and CDR2 FQNEAQ come from the germline V gene. Full variable domain (outside the CDR3, taken from reference TRBV7-8 and TRBJ1-1): GAGVSQSPRYKVAKRGQDVALRCDPISGHVSLFWYQQALGQGPEFLTYFQNEAQLDKSGLPSDRFFAERPEGSVSTLKIQRTQQEDSAVYLCASSLRDSSNTEAFFGQGTRLTVV.